Listed below are T cell receptor beta chains from one sample, sequenced in a study of blood T cells in healthy people across ages. MiXCR, run by TCRdb on the 5' RACE reads, gives a single entry per CDR3 protein. The profile shows around 1,000,000 distinct CDR3 sequences, around 25% of them singletons. This sample also belongs to another study, concerning T cells of mothers and their children.

Sequences were obtained from blood. These receptors were obtained from a girl aged 2 to 10 in good health. Each CDR3 is given with its conserved first and last residue. A D gene is named only where the DNA matches it firmly. The listing skips clone size in some rows; elsewhere it reads once, few, many or a size class.

D gene	V gene	clone size	J gene	CDR3 DNA	CDR3 protein
NA	TRBV28	few	TRBJ1-1	TGTGCCAGCAGTTCTCCAGGGTCTGAAGCTTTCTTT	CASSSPGSEAFF
TRBD1	TRBV4-3	NA	TRBJ1-4	TGCGCCAGCAGCCACCAACCTTTACTCAGGGGGCCTGAAAAACTGTTTTTT	CASSHQPLLRGPEKLFF
NA	TRBV21-1	NA	TRBJ2-2	TGTGCCAGCAGCAATAGAGCCGGGGAGCTGTTTTTT	CASSNRAGELFF
NA	TRBV11-2	NA	TRBJ2-7	TGTGCCAGCAGCTTCGAGCGGTTGGTCTACGAGCAGTACTTC	CASSFERLVYEQYF
NA	TRBV7-2	NA	TRBJ1-2	TGTGCCAGCAGCCACGACGTATCTGCCGGCTATGGCTACACCTTC	CASSHDVSAGYGYTF
NA	TRBV12-3/TRBV12-4	NA	TRBJ2-4	TGTGCCAGCAGTTTTAGCGGACGAAAGTACTTC	CASSFSGRKYF
NA	TRBV28	few	TRBJ1-5	TGTGCCAGCAGTTGGGACGTACAGAATCAGCCCCAGCATTTT	CASSWDVQNQPQHF
NA	TRBV6-1	NA	TRBJ1-4	TGTGCCAGCAGTGATGGGGACCCGGTCGGAGATAAACTGTTTTTT	CASSDGDPVGDKLFF
TRBD1	TRBV6-1	few	TRBJ2-7	TGTGCCAGCAACCGACAGGGGTCCTGCGAGCAGTACTTC	CASNRQGSCEQYF
NA	TRBV11-2	few	TRBJ2-1	TGTGCCAGCAGCTTGGAGTATCAGAACAATGAGCAGTTCTTC	CASSLEYQNNEQFF
NA	TRBV28	NA	TRBJ2-5	TGTGCCAGCACCCTACCTTTCTGGGGCAGGTTGAAGTACTTC	CASTLPFWGRLKYF
TRBD2	TRBV29-1	NA	TRBJ2-1	TGCAGCGTTGAACTAGCGGGAGTTCGCAATGAGCAGTTCTTC	CSVELAGVRNEQFF
NA	TRBV7-2	few	TRBJ2-1	TGTGCCAGCAGCTCCCCTGTGGGGACGGCCTACAATGAGCAGTTCTTC	CASSSPVGTAYNEQFF
TRBD1	TRBV7-2	NA	TRBJ1-1	TGTGCCAGCAACCACAAGGACAGGCCTGAAGCTTTCTTT	CASNHKDRPEAFF
NA	TRBV29-1	NA	TRBJ2-5	TGCAGCGTTGAAGAGAACGACGCGACCCAGTACTTC	CSVEENDATQYF
NA	TRBV9	few	TRBJ2-5	TGTGCCAGCAGCGTAGGTGCCGGAGAGGGGGAGACCCAGTACTTC	CASSVGAGEGETQYF
NA	TRBV4-3	NA	TRBJ2-2	TGCGCCAGCAGCCAAGATGGGACGGCTGATCGAGGCACCGGGGAGCTGTTTTTT	CASSQDGTADRGTGELFF
NA	TRBV13	NA	TRBJ2-5	TGTGCCAGCAGCCAAAGTTCAAGCGGGACCCAGTACTTC	CASSQSSSGTQYF
TRBD1	TRBV4-2	NA	TRBJ2-7	TGTGCCAGCAGCCAGGTCGGACAGGGCTTCGAGCAGTACTTC	CASSQVGQGFEQYF
TRBD1	TRBV7-9	NA	TRBJ2-5	TGTGCCAGCAGCTTTAGGACAGGGGGTCAATTCTTC	CASSFRTGGQFF
NA	TRBV20-1	few	TRBJ2-7	TGCAGTGCTAGAGTCCAGCCGACGGGCTACGAGCAGTACTTC	CSARVQPTGYEQYF
NA	TRBV11-2	NA	TRBJ2-5	TGTGCCAGCAGCTTAGTTTCGTTTGAGACCCAGTACTTC	CASSLVSFETQYF
NA	TRBV29-1	NA	TRBJ2-5	TGCAGCGTTGAAAGATTATTGGCGGGGCCTTGGGAGACCCAGTACTTC	CSVERLLAGPWETQYF
NA	TRBV7-9	few	TRBJ2-5	TGTGCCAGCAGCTTGACGGCCGGAAGTGAGACCCAGTACTTC	CASSLTAGSETQYF
NA	TRBV14	NA	TRBJ1-5	TGTGCCAGCAGCCAAGAAGGGAGCAGAAATCAGCCCCAGCATTTT	CASSQEGSRNQPQHF
TRBD1	TRBV19	NA	TRBJ1-4	TGTGCCAGTAGTGTCACAGGGGTCGAAAAACTGTTTTTT	CASSVTGVEKLFF
NA	TRBV12-3/TRBV12-4	few	TRBJ2-7	TGTGCCAGCAGTCCCTCGGAGGTACCCAATTACGAGCAGTACTTC	CASSPSEVPNYEQYF
TRBD2	TRBV2	few	TRBJ2-7	TGTGCCAGCAGTGTCCCGACTAGCGGGGGAGTTATTGGCTCCTACGAGCAGTACTTC	CASSVPTSGGVIGSYEQYF
TRBD2	TRBV5-1	NA	TRBJ2-7	TGCGCCAGCAGCTTGACTAGCGCCAACTCCTACGAGCAGTACTTC	CASSLTSANSYEQYF
NA	TRBV6-5	few	TRBJ2-7	TGTGCCAGCGGAGTGGGGAGGTCGGGGGAGCAGTACTTC	CASGVGRSGEQYF
TRBD2	TRBV9	few	TRBJ2-1	TGTGCCAGCAGCGAGAGGACTAGCAACAATGAGCAGTTCTTC	CASSERTSNNEQFF
TRBD1	TRBV9	NA	TRBJ2-1	TGTGCCAGCAGCGTAGGCCAGGGGGCTATGGTTGAGCAGTTCTTC	CASSVGQGAMVEQFF
NA	TRBV2	NA	TRBJ1-4	TGTGCCAGCAGTGAAGGGTTGCCTCACGGCGAAGAAAAACTGTTTTTT	CASSEGLPHGEEKLFF
NA	TRBV24-1	NA	TRBJ1-4	TGTGCCACCAGTGACTCCCGGGACGTCCGAAATCGGGAAAAACTGTTTTTT	CATSDSRDVRNREKLFF
TRBD1	TRBV18	many	TRBJ1-4	TGTGCCAGCTCACCACAGGGGGCAAATGAAAAACTGTTTTTT	CASSPQGANEKLFF
NA	TRBV9	NA	TRBJ2-5	TGTGCCAGCAGCGTAGAAGGTCAGCACCCCTCGGGAGAGACCCAGTACTTC	CASSVEGQHPSGETQYF
NA	TRBV5-6	few	TRBJ2-5	TGTGCCAGCAGCTTGTATTACAGGGCTCAAGAGACCCAGTACTTC	CASSLYYRAQETQYF
NA	TRBV5-5	NA	TRBJ2-1	TGTGCCAGCAGCTTGGGACCCGTAAATCCTAGTAATGAGCAGTTCTTC	CASSLGPVNPSNEQFF
NA	TRBV7-8	NA	TRBJ1-4	TGTGCCAGCAGCTACCTATACCCTCGGGTTAATGAAAAACTGTTTTTT	CASSYLYPRVNEKLFF
NA	TRBV7-2	few	TRBJ2-5	TGTGCCAGCAGCTTGGGTGGGAGAGAAGAGACCCAGTACTTC	CASSLGGREETQYF
NA	TRBV6-6	NA	TRBJ1-1	TGTGCCAGCAGTTACGGCGGTTACACTGAAGCTTTCTTT	CASSYGGYTEAFF
NA	TRBV24-1	few	TRBJ2-1	TGTGCCACCAGTGATTCCGGCGGGACCCTCTACAATGAGCAGTTCTTC	CATSDSGGTLYNEQFF
NA	TRBV7-2	NA	TRBJ2-5	TGTGCCAGCAGCTTAACAGCTTTCGGCCAGTACTTC	CASSLTAFGQYF
TRBD2	TRBV6-2/TRBV6-3	NA	TRBJ2-7	TGTGCCAGCAGTTACTTGGGGACTAGAGGCGAGCAGTACTTC	CASSYLGTRGEQYF
NA	TRBV7-9	few	TRBJ1-1	TGTGCCAGCAGCAGACGGACAGTAGACACTGAAGCTTTCTTT	CASSRRTVDTEAFF
NA	TRBV29-1	NA	TRBJ2-3	TGCAGCGTTGTAGGGATAAGGCCAGATACGCAGTATTTT	CSVVGIRPDTQYF
TRBD1	TRBV9	NA	TRBJ1-1	TGTGCCAGCAGCGTGTGGGACAGGGGAGGGAACACTGAAGCTTTCTTT	CASSVWDRGGNTEAFF
NA	TRBV5-1	many	TRBJ2-3	TGTGCCAGCAGCTTAGGTGATTCCACAGATACGCAGTATTTT	CASSLGDSTDTQYF
TRBD2	TRBV11-1	NA	TRBJ2-1	TGTGCCAGCAGCTTACTAGCGGGAGCCCTATACAATGAGCAGTTCTTC	CASSLLAGALYNEQFF
NA	TRBV27	few	TRBJ1-5	TGTGCCAGCAGTCCCAGGGTGGCGCAGCCCCAGCATTTT	CASSPRVAQPQHF
NA	TRBV4-1	few	TRBJ1-6	TGCGCCAGCAGCCTAACAGGGTTTATCGGTTCACCCCTCCACTTT	CASSLTGFIGSPLHF
NA	TRBV5-5	few	TRBJ1-4	TGTGCCAGCAGCTTGGGGCAGACAAATGAAAAACTGTTTTTT	CASSLGQTNEKLFF